The present T cell receptor (beta chain) was sequenced within a study of type 1 regulatory T cells. At the level of the study: T-allo10 is an in vitro-generated, Tr1-enriched CD4 T cell product specific for alloantigen.

Whole-study results and caveats: Type 1 regulatory T cells had a more restricted TCR repertoire than non-type 1 regulatory T cells.

One entry per CDR3 protein results from TCRdb running MiXCR on the reads. The table has more than 50,000 distinct CDR3 sequences, approximately 60% seen once. With 4 bases clipped from V and 7 bases from J, the junction kept 16 bases outside the gene matches. The CDR3 length is 17 residues. Comment on this clonotype: The antigen remains unidentified.

This TCR was sampled from a human donor in good health. The specimen sequenced was cultured non-Tr1 T cells, either the whole culture or a sorted T cell fraction (not recorded which). The rearrangement uses TRBV12-3 or TRBV12-4 and TRBJ2-5, with 9 positions matching TRBD1. CDR3 sequence: CASSSGGQGSPGGTQYF. The CDR3 coding sequence is TGTGCCAGCAGTTCTGGGGGACAGGGTTCACCTGGGGGGACCCAGTACTTC.